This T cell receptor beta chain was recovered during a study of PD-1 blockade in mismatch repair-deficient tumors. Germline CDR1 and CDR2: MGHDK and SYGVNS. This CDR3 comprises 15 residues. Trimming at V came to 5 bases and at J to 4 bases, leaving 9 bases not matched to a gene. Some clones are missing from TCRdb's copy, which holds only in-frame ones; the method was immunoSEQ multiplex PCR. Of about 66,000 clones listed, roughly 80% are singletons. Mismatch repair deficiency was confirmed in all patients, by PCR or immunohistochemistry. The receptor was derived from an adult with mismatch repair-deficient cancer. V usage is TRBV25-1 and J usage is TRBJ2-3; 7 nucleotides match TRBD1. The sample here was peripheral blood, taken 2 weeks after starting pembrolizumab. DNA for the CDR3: TGTGCCAGCAGTCATAACAGGGGTAGTGCAGATACGCAGTATTTT. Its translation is CASSHNRGSADTQYF.